Shown below are 18 T cell receptor beta chains from a single sample sequenced in a study of cytomegalovirus exposure and HLA in healthy donors. Vbeta (60) and Jbeta (13) primers were used in the PCR. Only in-frame clones appear in the TCRdb table, and some are missing; sequencing was by immunoSEQ multiplex PCR. The profile shows around 67,000 clones, around 82% of them singletons. The source material was PBMCs. The receptors originated from a man in his late teens or twenties in good health and CMV-seropositive.

V gene TRBV6-5 combines with J gene TRBJ2-3; tentatively, D is TRBD2 (6 bases). Trimming shortened V by 5 bases and J by 9 bases, and 15 bases separated the two germline ends. In germline, CDR1 is MNHEY, CDR2 SVGAGI. The CDR3 has 13 amino acids. Here the CDR3 DNA reads TGTGCCAGCAGTCGGGACTTCTCAGGAACGCAGTATTTT. It yields the protein CASSRDFSGTQYF.

The rearrangement joins TRBV11-3 to TRBJ1-1; D call uncertain. Germline loops: CDR1 SGHNT, CDR2 YENEEA. V lost 0 bases and J lost 5, with 7 bases in between. The CDR3 runs to 13 residues. CDR3 nucleotide sequence: TGTGCCAGCAGCTTAGATAGTAGTACTGAAGCTTTCTTT. Protein product: CASSLDSSTEAFF.

The rearrangement uses TRBV30 and TRBJ2-5; 7 bases fit TRBD1. This CDR3 is built from 14 residues. Unmatched junction bases numbered 4, after V lost 2 bases and J lost 1 base. Germline V gene lookup returns CDR1 GTSNPN and CDR2 SVGIG (reference sequence). The CDR3 nucleotides are TGTGCCTGGAGTAGAGGGGGCCTCCAAGAGACCCAGTACTTC. It yields the protein CAWSRGGLQETQYF. Looking up the rest from reference TRBV30 and TRBJ2-5 gives the full variable domain: SQTIHQWPATLVQPVGSPLSLECTVEGTSNPNLYWYRQAAGRGLQLLFYSVGIGQISSEVPQNLSASRPQDRQFILSSKKLLLSDSGFYLCAWSRGGLQETQYFGPGTRLLVL.

Here the CDR3 reads CASSASQGAALEQYF. For the CDR3, the DNA is TGTGCCAGCAGTGCGAGCCAGGGGGCCGCCCTCGAGCAGTACTTC. The chain has TRBV6-1 and TRBJ2-7; the match to TRBD1 covers 8 bases. CDR3 length equals 15 residues. After removal of 4 bases from V and 6 bases from J, the junction contained 11 bases not matched to a gene. Germline CDR1 and CDR2: MNHNS and SASEGT.

The CDR3 sequence: CASSLGTSGNNEQFF. CDR3 in DNA: TGTGCCAGCAGTTTAGGCACTAGCGGCAACAATGAGCAGTTCTTC. The chain links TRBV27 to TRBJ2-1, with 8 bases fitting TRBD2. Trimming removed 2 bases from V and 5 bases from J; junction bases left unmatched: 5. Germline lookup yields CDR1 MNHEY and CDR2 SMNVEV (reference sequence). The CDR3 is 15 residues long.

This clone has only a few counts. The rearrangement links TRBV4-1 to TRBJ2-1; 7 bases agree with TRBD2. CDR1 MGHRA and CDR2 YSYEKL come from the germline V gene. The CDR3 is 14 amino acids. The V segment lost 3 bases and the J segment 4 bases; nucleotides outside the gene matches: 3. CDR3 DNA: TGCGCCAGCAGCCAGGTGGGACTATACAATGAGCAGTTCTTC. Translated, it gives CASSQVGLYNEQFF.

This chain uses TRBV5-1 with TRBJ2-7; 10 nucleotides align to TRBD2. The V segment lost 6 bases and the J segment 5 bases; nucleotides outside the gene matches: 11. Germline V CDR1 and CDR2: SGHRS, YFSETQ. The CDR3 length is 15 residues. In DNA, the CDR3 is TGCGCCAGCAAAGGGAGTAGCGGGAGGCTGCACGAGCAGTACTTC. It yields the protein CASKGSSGRLHEQYF.

This chain uses TRBV30 with TRBJ1-5, with D possibly matching TRBD1 (5 bases). This CDR3 region has 14 residues. The V end lost 5 bases, the J end lost 0 bases, and 11 bases lay between the germline ends. Germline lookup yields CDR1 GTSNPN and CDR2 SVGIG (reference sequence). The CDR3 DNA sequence: TGTGCCTGGGGCGGGGGAGGTAGCAATCAGCCCCAGCATTTT. Its translation: CAWGGGGSNQPQHF.

The chain has TRBV9 and TRBJ2-3, with 9 bases aligning to TRBD1. Germline V lookup: CDR1 SGDLS, CDR2 YYNGEE. The CDR3 sequence is 14 residues long. The J segment lost 6 bases and the V segment lost 3 bases, leaving 5 bases of the junction unmatched. CDR3 region: CASSGQGTGDTQYF. The CDR3 DNA sequence: TGTGCCAGCAGCGGGCAAGGGACAGGGGATACGCAGTATTTT.

This clone came up a few times. The chain combines TRBV29-1 with TRBJ2-1; D is unresolved. From germline, CDR1 is SQVTM and CDR2 ANQGSEA. Trimming removed 6 bases at V and 0 bases at J, with 12 bases between. The CDR3 has 14 amino acids. CDR3 sequence reads: CSVPRLGSYNEQFF. CDR3 coding DNA: TGCAGCGTGCCCAGACTCGGCTCCTACAATGAGCAGTTCTTC.

This clone occurred once. The chain couples TRBV10-2 to TRBJ1-1; 7 bases match TRBD1. In germline, CDR1 is WSHSY, CDR2 SAAADI. The ends lost 4 bases at V and 0 bases at J; junction bases unmatched: 5. The CDR3 is made up of 15 amino acids. CDR3 sequence reads: CASSGGDRLNTEAFF. The CDR3 DNA sequence: TGCGCCAGCAGTGGGGGGGACAGACTGAACACTGAAGCTTTCTTT.

The genes are TRBV6-5 and TRBJ1-3, with D perhaps matching TRBD1 (6 bases). CDR3 length: 15 amino acids. Between the trimmed V and J ends, which lost 9 bases and 0 bases, there was a span of 15 bases. Germline loops: CDR1 MNHEY, CDR2 SVGAGI. For the CDR3, the DNA is TGTGCCAGTAGACTCACAGGGTACTCTGGAAACACCATATATTTT. It translates to CASRLTGYSGNTIYF.

V gene TRBV30 combines with J gene TRBJ1-1; no definite D call. The CDR3 spans 15 residues. Trimming cost V 1 base and J 4 bases, with 16 bases left between them. Germline assignment: CDR1 GTSNPN and CDR2 SVGIG (reference sequence). This CDR3 reads CAWSALNPGSTEAFF. CDR3 sequence (DNA): TGTGCCTGGAGTGCCCTTAATCCGGGTAGCACTGAAGCTTTCTTT.

The V call is TRBV2, the J call TRBJ1-5; TRBD1 matches at 7 bases. Germline V gene sequence: CDR1 SNHLY, CDR2 FYNNEI. The junction had 8 bases not matched to a gene; V was cut back by 6 bases and J by 6 bases. The CDR3 spans 14 residues. The CDR3 is CASRVQGMVQPQHF. CDR3 nucleotides: TGTGCCAGCAGGGTACAGGGGATGGTTCAGCCCCAGCATTTT.

In this sample, this clone turned up once. The genes are TRBV10-3 and TRBJ2-7; 7 nucleotides line up with TRBD1. Trimming took 6 bases from V and 5 from J; bases not matched to a gene: 4. CDR1 and CDR2 from the germline V gene are ENHRY and SYGVKD. The CDR3 covers 12 residues. CDR3 sequence reads: CAIRGRGNEQYF. CDR3 coding DNA: TGTGCCATCAGGGGCAGGGGGAACGAGCAGTACTTC.

V usage is TRBV6-6 and J usage is TRBJ2-7, with D possibly matching TRBD2 (5 bases). The germline CDR1 and CDR2 sequences are MNHNY and SVGAGI (reference sequence). The CDR3 sequence is 16 residues long. V lost 3 bases and J 4 bases, leaving 19 bases between the germline ends. CDR3 amino acids: CASSYSPSAGLYEQYF. The CDR3 DNA follows: TGTGCCAGCAGTTATTCCCCGTCGGCGGGTTTATACGAGCAGTACTTC.

The V call is TRBV2, the J call TRBJ2-1; 12 nucleotides agree with TRBD1. The CDR3 length is 15 residues. V shed 7 bases and J 9 bases; nucleotides not matched to a gene: 10. Germline assignment: CDR1 SNHLY and CDR2 FYNNEI. The CDR3 nucleotides read TGTGCCAGCACGCCGGGACAGGGGGCCTATAGTGAGCAGTTCTTC. Its translation is CASTPGQGAYSEQFF.

The chain couples TRBV6-1 to TRBJ1-2; D not resolved. Trimming cost V 4 bases and J 2 bases, with 11 bases left between them. Germline V gene sequence: CDR1 MNHNS, CDR2 SASEGT. This CDR3 is built from 14 residues. The CDR3 region is CASSVVQANYGYTF. The CDR3 DNA is TGTGCCAGCAGTGTCGTCCAGGCGAACTATGGCTACACCTTC.